This TCR beta chain comes out of a study of shared clonotypes between healthy human individuals. This CDR3 contains 15 residues. The junction had 8 bases not matched to a gene; V was cut back by 6 bases and J by 1 base. Germline-derived CDR1 and CDR2 are MDHEN and SYDVKM. Here immunoSEQ multiplex PCR was the method, and the copy in TCRdb shows in-frame clones only, minus some. Among over a million clones listed, roughly 74% were seen once. This TCR was sampled from a man aged 18 to 35 in good health. Some clones in this sample may be carry-over from other donors' samples. Material for sequencing was memory CD4+ T cells from PBMCs. Stated subset: CD45RA-negative fraction. The chain combines TRBV28 with TRBJ2-7, with TRBD2 matching over 8 bases. The CDR3 DNA reads TGTGCCAGCAGCGGTGCGGGAGGTCGATCCTACGAGCAGTACTTC. It specifies CASSGAGGRSYEQYF.